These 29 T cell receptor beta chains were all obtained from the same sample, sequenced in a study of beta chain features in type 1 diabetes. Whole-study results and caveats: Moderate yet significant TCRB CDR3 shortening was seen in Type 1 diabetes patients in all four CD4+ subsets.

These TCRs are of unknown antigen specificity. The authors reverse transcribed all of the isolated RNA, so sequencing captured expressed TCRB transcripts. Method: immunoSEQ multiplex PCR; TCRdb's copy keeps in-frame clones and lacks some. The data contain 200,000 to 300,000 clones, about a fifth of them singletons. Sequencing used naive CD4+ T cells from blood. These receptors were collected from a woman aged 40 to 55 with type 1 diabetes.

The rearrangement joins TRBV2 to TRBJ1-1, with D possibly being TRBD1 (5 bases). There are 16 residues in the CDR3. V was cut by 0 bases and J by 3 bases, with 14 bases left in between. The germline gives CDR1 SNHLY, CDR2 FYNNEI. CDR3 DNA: TGTGCCAGCAGTGAAGCTCTTTCCACAGGTTACACTGAAGCTTTCTTT. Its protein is CASSEALSTGYTEAFF.

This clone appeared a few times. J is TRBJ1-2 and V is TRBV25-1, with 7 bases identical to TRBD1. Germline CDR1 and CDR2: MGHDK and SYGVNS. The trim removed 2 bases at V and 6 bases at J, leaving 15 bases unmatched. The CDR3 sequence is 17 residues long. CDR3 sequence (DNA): TGTGCCAGCAGTGAAGGGCAGGGACAGTCGGTTAGCAATGGCTACACCTTC. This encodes CASSEGQGQSVSNGYTF.

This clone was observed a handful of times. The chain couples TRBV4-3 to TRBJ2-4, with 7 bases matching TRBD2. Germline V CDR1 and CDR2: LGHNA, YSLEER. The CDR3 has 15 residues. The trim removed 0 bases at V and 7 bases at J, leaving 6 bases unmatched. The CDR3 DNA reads TGCGCCAGCAGCCAAGATTGGGGGGGAACGAACATTCAGTACTTC. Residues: CASSQDWGGTNIQYF.

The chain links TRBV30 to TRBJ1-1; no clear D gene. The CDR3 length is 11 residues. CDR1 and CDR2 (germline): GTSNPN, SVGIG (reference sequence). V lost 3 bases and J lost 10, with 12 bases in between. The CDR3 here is CAWRPIPGAFF. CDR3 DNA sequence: TGTGCCTGGAGGCCAATTCCGGGAGCTTTCTTT.

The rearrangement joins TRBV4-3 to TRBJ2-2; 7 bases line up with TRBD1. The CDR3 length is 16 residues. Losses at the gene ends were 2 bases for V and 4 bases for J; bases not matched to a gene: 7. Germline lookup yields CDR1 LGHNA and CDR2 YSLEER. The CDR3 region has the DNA TGCGCCAGCAGCCAATTCTTGACAGGGACCACCGGGGAGCTGTTTTTT. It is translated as CASSQFLTGTTGELFF.

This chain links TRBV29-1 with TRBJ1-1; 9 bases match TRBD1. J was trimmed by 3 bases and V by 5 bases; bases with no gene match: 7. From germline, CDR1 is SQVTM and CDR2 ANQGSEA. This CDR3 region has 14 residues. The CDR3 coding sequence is TGCAGCGTTACACAGGGGGCGAGGGACACTGAAGCTTTCTTT. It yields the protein CSVTQGARDTEAFF.

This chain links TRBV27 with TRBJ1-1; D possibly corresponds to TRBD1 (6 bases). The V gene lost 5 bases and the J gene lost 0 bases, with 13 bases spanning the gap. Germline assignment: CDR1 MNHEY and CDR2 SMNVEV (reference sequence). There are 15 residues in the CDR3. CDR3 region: CASSPLDRLNTEAFF. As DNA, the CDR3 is TGTGCCAGCAGTCCATTGGACAGACTGAACACTGAAGCTTTCTTT.

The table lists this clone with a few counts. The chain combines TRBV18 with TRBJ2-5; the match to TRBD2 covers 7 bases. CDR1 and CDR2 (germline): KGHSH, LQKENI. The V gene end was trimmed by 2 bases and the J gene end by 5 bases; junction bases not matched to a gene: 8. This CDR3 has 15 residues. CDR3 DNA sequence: TGTGCCAGCTCACCATCCAGCGGGAAAGAGGAGACCCAGTACTTC. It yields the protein CASSPSSGKEETQYF.

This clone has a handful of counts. For the CDR3, the DNA is TGTGCCAGCAGCTTCAGCAGGGTCACAGATACGCAGTATTTT. Protein sequence: CASSFSRVTDTQYF. This rearrangement joins TRBV11-1 to TRBJ2-3; D is perhaps TRBD1 (5 bases). Trimming pared 3 bases from V and 2 bases from J, leaving 9 bases between. The CDR3 consists of 14 residues. In germline, CDR1 is SGHAT, CDR2 FQDESV (reference sequence).

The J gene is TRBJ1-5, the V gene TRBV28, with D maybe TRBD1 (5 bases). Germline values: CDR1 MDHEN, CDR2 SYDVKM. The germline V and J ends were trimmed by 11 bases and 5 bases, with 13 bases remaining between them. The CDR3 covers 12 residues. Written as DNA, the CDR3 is TGTGCCTCGGGGGGGGTGGATCAGCCCCAGCATTTT. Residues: CASGGVDQPQHF.

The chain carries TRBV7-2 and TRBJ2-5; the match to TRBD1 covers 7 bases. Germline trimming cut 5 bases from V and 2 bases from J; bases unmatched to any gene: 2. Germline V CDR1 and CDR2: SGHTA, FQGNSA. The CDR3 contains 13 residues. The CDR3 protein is CASSTGAQETQYF. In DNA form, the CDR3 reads TGTGCCAGCAGCACAGGGGCACAAGAGACCCAGTACTTC.

The CDR3 is CASRRTGSSYEQYF. The CDR3 bases are TGTGCCAGCAGACGGACCGGGAGCTCCTACGAGCAGTACTTC. This sequence joins TRBV7-2 and TRBJ2-7; a possible D gene is TRBD2 (6 bases). Trimming stripped 6 bases from V and 0 bases from J, with 12 bases between. Germline V CDR1 and CDR2: SGHTA, FQGNSA. The CDR3 sequence is 14 residues long.

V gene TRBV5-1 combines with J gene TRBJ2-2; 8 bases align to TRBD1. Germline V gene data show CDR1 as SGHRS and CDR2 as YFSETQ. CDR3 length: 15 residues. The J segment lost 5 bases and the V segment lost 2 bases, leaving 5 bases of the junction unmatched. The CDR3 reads CASSFSTGGTGELFF. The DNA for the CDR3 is TGCGCCAGCAGCTTTAGCACAGGGGGAACCGGGGAGCTGTTTTTT.

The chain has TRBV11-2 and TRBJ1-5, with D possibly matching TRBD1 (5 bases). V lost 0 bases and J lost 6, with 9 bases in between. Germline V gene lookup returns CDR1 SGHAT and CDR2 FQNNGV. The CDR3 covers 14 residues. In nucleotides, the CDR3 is TGTGCCAGCAGCTTAGACAGGGTGGCTCAGCCCCAGCATTTT. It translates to CASSLDRVAQPQHF.

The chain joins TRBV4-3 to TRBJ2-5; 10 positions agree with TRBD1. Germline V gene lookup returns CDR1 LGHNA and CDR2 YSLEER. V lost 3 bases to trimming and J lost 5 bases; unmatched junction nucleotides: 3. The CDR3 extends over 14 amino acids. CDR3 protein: CASSQGQGIETQYF. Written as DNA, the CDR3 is TGCGCCAGCAGCCAGGGACAGGGGATCGAGACCCAGTACTTC.

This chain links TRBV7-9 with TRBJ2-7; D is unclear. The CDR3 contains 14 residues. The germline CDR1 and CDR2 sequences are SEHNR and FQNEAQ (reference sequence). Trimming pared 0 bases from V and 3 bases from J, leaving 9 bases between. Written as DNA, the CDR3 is TGTGCCAGCAGCTTAGCGGGCGCAGGCTACGAGCAGTACTTC. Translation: CASSLAGAGYEQYF. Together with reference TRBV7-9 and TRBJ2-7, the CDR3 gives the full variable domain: DTGVSQNPRHKITKRGQNVTFRCDPISEHNRLYWYRQTLGQGPEFLTYFQNEAQLEKSRLLSDRFSAERPKGSFSTLEIQRTEQGDSAMYLCASSLAGAGYEQYFGPGTRLTVT.

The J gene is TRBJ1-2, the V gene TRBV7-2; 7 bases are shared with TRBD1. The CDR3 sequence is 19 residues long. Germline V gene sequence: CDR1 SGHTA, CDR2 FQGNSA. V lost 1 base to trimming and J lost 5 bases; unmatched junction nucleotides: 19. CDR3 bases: TGTGCCAGCAGCTTAGTCCCCGCAGGGCAGGGGGGCTATCGGTATGGCTACACCTTC. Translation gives CASSLVPAGQGGYRYGYTF.

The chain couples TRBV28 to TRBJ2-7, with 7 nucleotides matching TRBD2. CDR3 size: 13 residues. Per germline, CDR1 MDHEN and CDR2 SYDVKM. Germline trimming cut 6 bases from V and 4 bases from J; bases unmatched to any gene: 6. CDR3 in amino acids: CASRSGAPYEQYF. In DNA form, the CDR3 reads TGTGCCAGCAGGAGCGGGGCCCCTTACGAGCAGTACTTC.

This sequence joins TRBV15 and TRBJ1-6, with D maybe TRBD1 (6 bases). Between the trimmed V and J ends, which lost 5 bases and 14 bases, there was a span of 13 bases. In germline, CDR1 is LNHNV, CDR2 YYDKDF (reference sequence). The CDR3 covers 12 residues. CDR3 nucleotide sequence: TGTGCCACCAGCGAGGACAGATCGACCCTCCACTTT. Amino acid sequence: CATSEDRSTLHF.

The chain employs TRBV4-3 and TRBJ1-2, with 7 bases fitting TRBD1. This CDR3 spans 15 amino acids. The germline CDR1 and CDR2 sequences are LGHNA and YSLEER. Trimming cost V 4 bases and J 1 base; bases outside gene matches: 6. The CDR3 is CASSPGQRDNYGYTF. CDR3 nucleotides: TGCGCCAGCAGCCCGGGACAGAGAGATAACTATGGCTACACCTTC.

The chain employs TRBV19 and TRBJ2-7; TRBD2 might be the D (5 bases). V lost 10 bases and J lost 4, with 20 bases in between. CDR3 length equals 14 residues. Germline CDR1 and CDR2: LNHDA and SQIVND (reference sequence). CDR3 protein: CATGPRTGTYEQYF. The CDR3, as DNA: TGTGCCACCGGGCCCAGGACGGGAACTTACGAGCAGTACTTC.

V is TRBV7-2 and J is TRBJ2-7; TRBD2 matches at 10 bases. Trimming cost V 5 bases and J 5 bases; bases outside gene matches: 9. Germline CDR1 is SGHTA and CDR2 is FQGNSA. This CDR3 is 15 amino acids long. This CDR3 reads CASSVRLAGANEQYF. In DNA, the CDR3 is TGTGCCAGCAGCGTCAGACTAGCGGGCGCCAACGAGCAGTACTTC.

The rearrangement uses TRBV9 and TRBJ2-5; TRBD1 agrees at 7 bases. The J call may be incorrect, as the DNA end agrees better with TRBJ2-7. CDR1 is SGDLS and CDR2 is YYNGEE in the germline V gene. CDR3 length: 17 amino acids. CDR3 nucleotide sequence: TGTGCCAGCAGCCCCACCCTCCCGGGACAGCCCTCCTACGAGCAGTACTTC. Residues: CASSPTLPGQPSYEQYF.

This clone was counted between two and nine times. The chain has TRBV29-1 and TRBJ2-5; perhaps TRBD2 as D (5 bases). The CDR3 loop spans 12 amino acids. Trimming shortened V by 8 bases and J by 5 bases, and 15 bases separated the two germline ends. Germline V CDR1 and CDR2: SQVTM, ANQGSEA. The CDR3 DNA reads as TGCAGCCTCCAAGGGCCGGGGGAGACCCAGTACTTC. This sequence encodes CSLQGPGETQYF. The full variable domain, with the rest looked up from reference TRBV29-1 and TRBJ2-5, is SAVISQKPSRDICQRGTSLTIQCQVDSQVTMMFWYRQQPGQSLTLIATANQGSEATYESGFVIDKFPISRPNLTFSTLTVSNMSPEDSSIYLCSLQGPGETQYFGPGTRLLVL.

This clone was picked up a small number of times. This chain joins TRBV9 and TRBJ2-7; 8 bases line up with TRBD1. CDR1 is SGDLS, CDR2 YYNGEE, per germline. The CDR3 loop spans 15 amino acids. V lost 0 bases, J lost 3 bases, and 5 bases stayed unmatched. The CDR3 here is CASSVGDRSFYEQYF. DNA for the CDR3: TGTGCCAGCAGCGTAGGGGACAGGTCTTTCTACGAGCAGTACTTC.

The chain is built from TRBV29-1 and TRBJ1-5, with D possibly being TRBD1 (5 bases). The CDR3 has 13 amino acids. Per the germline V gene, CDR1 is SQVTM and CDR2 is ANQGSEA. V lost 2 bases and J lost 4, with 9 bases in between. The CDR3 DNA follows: TGCAGCGTTGAAATTGACAGAAATCAGCCCCAGCATTTT. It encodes CSVEIDRNQPQHF.

The CDR3 DNA reads TGTGCCAGCAGCTTAAGGAGCGGGAGGACGAGATACAATGAGCAGTTCTTC. Translating it yields CASSLRSGRTRYNEQFF. The rearrangement uses TRBV7-9 and TRBJ2-1; 9 nucleotides match TRBD2. Trimming took 2 bases from V and 4 from J; bases not matched to a gene: 9. Germline V CDR1 and CDR2: SEHNR, FQNEAQ (reference sequence). The CDR3 is made up of 17 amino acids.

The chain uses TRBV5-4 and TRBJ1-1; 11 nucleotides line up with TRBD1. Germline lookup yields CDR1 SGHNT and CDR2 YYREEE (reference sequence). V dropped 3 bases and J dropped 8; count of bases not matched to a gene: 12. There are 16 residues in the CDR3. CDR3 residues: CASSSPGQGGKREAFF. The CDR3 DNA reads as TGTGCCAGCAGCTCGCCGGGACAGGGGGGGAAGCGGGAAGCTTTCTTT.

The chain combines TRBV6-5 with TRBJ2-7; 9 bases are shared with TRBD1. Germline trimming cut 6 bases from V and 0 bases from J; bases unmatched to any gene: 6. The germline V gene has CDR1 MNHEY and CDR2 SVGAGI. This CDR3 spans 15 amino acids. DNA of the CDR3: TGTGCCAGCAGCCCTGGGGGACAGGGCTCCTACGAGCAGTACTTC. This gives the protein CASSPGGQGSYEQYF.